These 27 T cell receptor beta chains originate from one sample sequenced in a study of blood T cell repertoires in COVID-19 (dated by TCRdb to 2020 to 2021). Library prep was done by the immunoSEQ multiplex PCR assay. What TCRdb holds here is the immuneACCESS table cut down to in-frame rearrangements. Part of the clones is not present; checked against another copy, under half of the missing clones reflect an unresolved V gene, and the others are unexplained. The sample includes about 330,000 clones, with approximately 90% observed a single time. The top ten clonotypes cover under 6.5% of the sample. The sequencing input was PBMCs or T cells enriched from blood (not recorded which). Source of these receptors: a woman aged 25 to 39 who had recovered from COVID-19.

The chain uses TRBV6-5 and TRBJ1-3, with TRBD1 matching 8 bases. This CDR3 is built from 15 residues. In germline, CDR1 is MNHEY, CDR2 SVGAGI. J lost 5 bases, V lost 6 bases, and 9 bases had no gene match. The CDR3 DNA sequence: TGTGCCAGCAGGGGTGGACAGGGAACCCGAAACACCATATATTTT. It specifies CASRGGQGTRNTIYF.

Concerning this clone: The identical CDR3 is also encoded by other nucleotide sequences in the sample. Written as DNA, the CDR3 is TGCGCCAGCAGCTTGGTAGGGGGCGAAAACACTGAAGCTTTCTTT. It encodes CASSLVGGENTEAFF. The V and J genes are TRBV5-1 and TRBJ1-1; 7 bases agree with TRBD1. This CDR3 is built from 15 residues. Germline-derived CDR1 and CDR2 are SGHRS and YFSETQ. V gave up 0 bases and J gave up 2 bases; unmatched junction bases: 4.

V and J are TRBV29-1 and TRBJ1-4; no definite D call. The V end lost 7 bases, the J end lost 4 bases, and 10 bases lay between the germline ends. The CDR3 consists of 12 residues. Germline assignment: CDR1 SQVTM and CDR2 ANQGSEA. CDR3 sequence reads: CSGTAYNEKLFF. CDR3 DNA: TGCAGCGGTACAGCCTATAATGAAAAACTGTTTTTT.

The chain has TRBV5-4 and TRBJ2-2, with 9 bases lining up with TRBD1. The CDR3 sequence is 15 residues long. Germline V gene data show CDR1 as SGHNT and CDR2 as YYREEE (reference sequence). Trimming cost V 5 bases and J 1 base; bases outside gene matches: 3. The CDR3 here is CASRTTGGNTGELFF. CDR3 sequence (DNA): TGTGCCAGCAGAACGACAGGGGGGAACACCGGGGAGCTGTTTTTT.

The chain employs TRBV7-9 and TRBJ2-1; the D gene is possibly TRBD2 (6 bases). CDR1 is SEHNR, CDR2 FQNEAQ, per germline (reference sequence). V lost 4 bases to trimming and J lost 7 bases, with 14 bases between them. The CDR3 has 14 amino acids. DNA of the CDR3: TGTGCCAGCAGCTCCCGGGGGATGTTAAATGAGCAGTTCTTC. Translated, it gives CASSSRGMLNEQFF.

V is TRBV5-5 and J is TRBJ2-3, with TRBD1 matching 9 bases. Germline assignment: CDR1 SGHKS and CDR2 YYEKEE (reference sequence). The length of the CDR3 is 18 residues. Trimming removed 1 base from V and 2 bases from J; junction bases left unmatched: 11. The CDR3 region has the DNA TGTGCCAGCAGCTTGAGTTTTTTGACAGGGGGTCCCACAGATACGCAGTATTTT. This translates into CASSLSFLTGGPTDTQYF.

In its sample, this clone was seen many times. V gene TRBV6-1 combines with J gene TRBJ1-2; 7 nucleotides agree with TRBD1. V trimming: 7 bases; J trimming: 6 bases; junction bases outside the gene matches: 5. This CDR3 spans 12 amino acids. Germline-derived CDR1 and CDR2 are MNHNS and SASEGT. The CDR3 protein is CASKGTADGYTF. The CDR3 DNA follows: TGTGCCAGCAAAGGGACAGCGGATGGCTACACCTTC.

The chain combines TRBV7-2 with TRBJ1-2, with TRBD1 matching 8 bases. Germline assignment: CDR1 SGHTA and CDR2 FQGNSA. V dropped 3 bases and J dropped 6; count of bases not matched to a gene: 12. The CDR3 consists of 16 residues. The CDR3 here is CASSLRHTGGWDGYTF. CDR3 sequence (DNA): TGTGCCAGCAGCTTGCGACACACAGGGGGTTGGGATGGCTACACCTTC.

The chain uses TRBV4-3 and TRBJ2-1, with TRBD1 matching 10 bases. Germline assignment: CDR1 LGHNA and CDR2 YSLEER. The CDR3 is made up of 14 amino acids. Germline trimming cut 4 bases from V and 6 bases from J; bases unmatched to any gene: 3. The CDR3 loop is CASSPWTGGNEQFF. The CDR3 DNA reads as TGCGCCAGCAGCCCCTGGACAGGGGGCAATGAGCAGTTCTTC.

The CDR3 reads CASSRDSRRTNQPQHF. In DNA form, the CDR3 reads TGTGCCAGTAGTCGGGACAGCAGACGAACCAATCAGCCCCAGCATTTT. This chain connects TRBV19 to TRBJ1-5, with 7 bases fitting TRBD1. The junction had 10 bases not matched to a gene; V was cut back by 5 bases and J by 3 bases. In germline, CDR1 is LNHDA, CDR2 SQIVND (reference sequence). The CDR3 totals 16 residues. Looking up the rest from reference TRBV19 and TRBJ1-5 gives the full variable domain: DGGITQSPKYLFRKEGQNVTLSCEQNLNHDAMYWYRQDPGQGLRLIYYSQIVNDFQKGDIAEGYSVSREKKESFPLTVTSAQKNPTAFYLCASSRDSRRTNQPQHFGDGTRLSIL.

V usage is TRBV6-1 and J usage is TRBJ1-2, with 7 nucleotides matching TRBD1. CDR1 and CDR2 from the germline V gene are MNHNS and SASEGT. This CDR3 region has 17 residues. V was clipped by 2 bases and J by 0 bases; unmatched bases: 9. CDR3 sequence: CASSEWRTGATNYGYTF. For the CDR3, the DNA is TGTGCCAGCAGTGAATGGCGTACAGGGGCGACTAACTATGGCTACACCTTC.

The chain couples TRBV10-2 to TRBJ2-3, with 12 bases matching TRBD2. CDR1 and CDR2 from the germline V gene are WSHSY and SAAADI. J gave up 5 bases and V 6 bases, and 6 bases lay outside the gene matches. This CDR3 spans 15 amino acids. The CDR3 reads CASRQSSGGGDTQYF. The CDR3 DNA is TGCGCCAGCAGGCAATCTAGCGGGGGGGGAGATACGCAGTATTTT.

In this sample, this clone turned up once. This chain joins TRBV5-1 and TRBJ1-1; 7 nucleotides align to TRBD1. The length of the CDR3 is 17 residues. Trimming took 0 bases from V and 3 from J; bases not matched to a gene: 11. Germline V gene lookup returns CDR1 SGHRS and CDR2 YFSETQ. The chain's CDR3 is CASSLGGTGAGDTEAFF. DNA of the CDR3: TGCGCCAGCAGCTTGGGCGGAACAGGGGCCGGGGACACTGAAGCTTTCTTT.

This rearrangement joins TRBV7-9 to TRBJ2-7; TRBD1 agrees at 9 bases. Trimming removed 4 bases from V and 6 bases from J; junction bases left unmatched: 10. Per the germline V gene, CDR1 is SEHNR and CDR2 is FQNEAQ (reference sequence). The CDR3 totals 15 residues. The CDR3 DNA reads TGTGCCAGCAGCTCGGGGGGACAGGGCCTTTTCGAGCAGTACTTC. Encoded protein: CASSSGGQGLFEQYF.

In its sample, this clone was seen a few times. This chain uses TRBV30 with TRBJ2-5; D perhaps matches TRBD1 (5 bases). The CDR3 is 15 residues long. CDR1 GTSNPN and CDR2 SVGIG come from the germline V gene (reference sequence). With 0 bases removed from V and 5 bases from J, the gap between germline ends came to 16 bases. The CDR3, as DNA: TGTGCCTGGAGTGTTAGTCAGGGTCTCTCTGAGACCCAGTACTTC. Protein product: CAWSVSQGLSETQYF.

The rearrangement joins TRBV5-1 to TRBJ2-6; 7 bases fit TRBD1. The CDR3 covers 17 residues. V was clipped by 3 bases and J by 0 bases; unmatched bases: 6. Germline CDR1 reads SGHRS; CDR2 reads YFSETQ. CDR3 bases: TGCGCCAGCAGCTCAACGACAGGGTACTCTGGGGCCAACGTCCTGACTTTC. This translates into CASSSTTGYSGANVLTF. Full variable domain (remainder filled in from reference TRBV5-1 and TRBJ2-6): KAGVTQTPRYLIKTRGQQVTLSCSPISGHRSVSWYQQTPGQGLQFLFEYFSETQRNKGNFPGRFSGRQFSNSRSEMNVSTLELGDSALYLCASSSTTGYSGANVLTFGAGSRLTVL.

This clone has just a few counts. The rearrangement joins TRBV4-3 to TRBJ1-1, with a weak D call TRBD1 (6 bases). CDR1 and CDR2 from the germline V gene are LGHNA and YSLEER. V was cut by 0 bases and J by 3 bases, with 11 bases left in between. CDR3 length: 15 residues. The DNA of the CDR3 is TGCGCCAGCAGCCAAGACGTCCCAGGGGACACTGAAGCTTTCTTT. It translates to CASSQDVPGDTEAFF.

V is TRBV6-5 and J is TRBJ1-3, with 9 bases aligning to TRBD1. The germline gives CDR1 MNHEY, CDR2 SVGAGI. This CDR3 spans 14 amino acids. V was clipped by 5 bases and J by 3 bases; unmatched bases: 2. The CDR3 sequence is CASSRQGGGNTIYF. CDR3 nucleotides: TGTGCCAGCAGTAGACAGGGGGGTGGAAACACCATATATTTT.

V usage is TRBV9 and J usage is TRBJ1-1; TRBD1 might be the D (6 bases). The CDR3 is 15 residues long. V lost 3 bases, J lost 2 bases, and 14 bases lay in between. CDR1 and CDR2 (germline): SGDLS, YYNGEE. DNA for the CDR3: TGTGCCAGCAGCGCGGGACACGGAGACAACACTGAAGCTTTCTTT. Translation gives CASSAGHGDNTEAFF. Drawing the rest from reference TRBV9 and TRBJ1-1, the complete variable domain is DSGVTQTPKHLITATGQRVTLRCSPRSGDLSVYWYQQSLDQGLQFLIQYYNGEERAKGNILERFSAQQFPDLHSELNLSSLELGDSALYFCASSAGHGDNTEAFFGQGTRLTVV.

On this clone: Other DNA sequences of this sample code for an identical CDR3. The chain has TRBV6-1 and TRBJ1-2; D might be TRBD1 (5 bases). Trimming stripped 0 bases from V and 7 bases from J, with 6 bases between. There are 12 residues in the CDR3. Germline V lookup: CDR1 MNHNS, CDR2 SASEGT. The CDR3 is CASSEAGGGYTF. CDR3 nucleotides: TGTGCCAGCAGTGAAGCGGGGGGTGGCTACACCTTC.

The chain joins TRBV19 to TRBJ2-1; no definite D call. Trimming cost V 3 bases and J 0 bases, with 9 bases left between them. This CDR3 has 15 amino acids. The V gene's germline CDR1 is LNHDA and CDR2 SQIVND (reference sequence). The CDR3 DNA reads as TGTGCCAGTAGTATTAATAAGCGCTCCTACAATGAGCAGTTCTTC. Translation: CASSINKRSYNEQFF. Based on the CDR3 plus reference TRBV19 and TRBJ2-1, the full variable domain is DGGITQSPKYLFRKEGQNVTLSCEQNLNHDAMYWYRQDPGQGLRLIYYSQIVNDFQKGDIAEGYSVSREKKESFPLTVTSAQKNPTAFYLCASSINKRSYNEQFFGPGTRLTVL.

The chain couples TRBV12-5 to TRBJ1-2; 9 nucleotides line up with TRBD1. The CDR3 has 18 amino acids. Trimming removed 5 bases from V and 2 bases from J; junction bases left unmatched: 15. CDR1 is LGHNT and CDR2 is FRNRAP in the germline V gene. The CDR3 reads CASGHPRDRANINYGYTF. DNA of the CDR3: TGTGCTAGTGGTCACCCCCGGGACAGGGCCAATATCAACTATGGCTACACCTTC.

V and J are TRBV14 and TRBJ2-2; the D is unclear. The CDR3 totals 14 residues. The V gene's germline CDR1 is SGHDN and CDR2 FVKESK. The V end lost 2 bases, the J end lost 7 bases, and 11 bases lay between the germline ends. Here the CDR3 DNA reads TGTGCCAGCAGCCAAAACCGTGTCGGCGGGGAGCTGTTTTTT. The encoded protein is CASSQNRVGGELFF. The full variable domain, with the rest looked up from reference TRBV14 and TRBJ2-2, is EAGVTQFPSHSVIEKGQTVTLRCDPISGHDNLYWYRRVMGKEIKFLLHFVKESKQDESGMPNNRFLAERTGGTYSTLKVQPAELEDSGVYFCASSQNRVGGELFFGEGSRLTVL.

The J gene is TRBJ2-3, the V gene TRBV11-2; 13 bases line up with TRBD2. Unmatched junction bases numbered 6, after V lost 5 bases and J lost 4 bases. The germline V gene encodes CDR1 SGHAT and CDR2 FQNNGV. The CDR3 is 16 amino acids. The CDR3 sequence is CASSPLAGGLADTQYF. CDR3 in DNA: TGTGCCAGCAGCCCACTAGCGGGGGGGCTCGCAGATACGCAGTATTTT.

This sequence joins TRBV29-1 and TRBJ2-5; tentative D call: TRBD1 (6 bases). The CDR3 is made up of 14 amino acids. V gave up 3 bases and J gave up 5 bases, with 16 bases separating them. Per germline, CDR1 SQVTM and CDR2 ANQGSEA. Here the CDR3 reads CSVDTGSMGETQYF. The CDR3 DNA reads as TGCAGCGTTGATACAGGGTCGATGGGGGAGACCCAGTACTTC.

The rearrangement links TRBV6-5 to TRBJ1-2; a possible D gene is TRBD1 (5 bases). This CDR3 spans 14 amino acids. V was trimmed by 3 bases and J by 6 bases, leaving 14 bases between them. Germline V gene lookup returns CDR1 MNHEY and CDR2 SVGAGI. For the CDR3, the DNA is TGTGCCAGCAGTTATAAGACAGACACGAATGGCTACACCTTC. Its translation: CASSYKTDTNGYTF.

The chain employs TRBV6-5 and TRBJ2-4; D call uncertain. V shed 2 bases and J shed 3 bases, with 14 bases lying between them. This CDR3 is built from 16 residues. The germline CDR1 and CDR2 sequences are MNHEY and SVGAGI. The CDR3 reads CASSYLASFDKNIQYF. The CDR3 bases are TGTGCCAGCAGTTACCTGGCATCTTTTGACAAAAACATTCAGTACTTC.